The TCR beta chain under discussion was sequenced for a study of T cell responses to AZD1222 COVID-19 vaccine. Study-wide points: In all cases, repertoires were sampled only after the peak T cell response.

Some clones are missing from TCRdb's copy, which holds only in-frame ones; the method was immunoSEQ multiplex PCR. The table shows 99,000 or so clones, with around 80% occurring only once. For this clone: Its antigen remains unidentified.

V lost 5 bases and J 1 base, leaving 11 bases between the germline ends. CDR1 is MGHDK, CDR2 SYGVNS, per germline. The CDR3 extends over 14 amino acids. The chain recombines TRBV25-1 with TRBJ2-5; D assignment may be TRBD1 or TRBD2 (5 bases each). Specimen: peripheral blood, collected on day 0 of AZD1222 vaccination. This TCR was recovered from an adult in good health. CDR3 residues: CASSPGPPQETQYF. DNA of the CDR3: TGTGCCAGCAGTCCGGGACCCCCCCAAGAGACCCAGTACTTC.